The 25 T cell receptor beta chains presented below share a single source sample, sequenced in a study of blood T cell repertoires in COVID-19. TCRdb's table, derived via immunoSEQ multiplex PCR, lists solely in-frame clones and lacks some. The profile shows about 230,000 clones, around four fifths of them singletons. Sequencing used peripheral blood. The receptor set was obtained from a woman aged 70-85 years with active or convalescent COVID-19.

The chain joins TRBV18 to TRBJ1-1; tentative D call: TRBD1 (5 bases). The CDR3 covers 15 residues. Germline V lookup: CDR1 KGHSH, CDR2 LQKENI. Deletions cut 2 bases from V and 6 bases from J, with 16 bases between. CDR3 region: CASSPRGTIRAEAFF. The CDR3 nucleotides read TGTGCCAGCTCACCAAGAGGGACTATTAGGGCTGAAGCTTTCTTT. The full variable domain, its missing parts supplied by reference TRBV18 and TRBJ1-1, is NAGVMQNPRHLVRRRGQEARLRCSPMKGHSHVYWYRQLPEEGLKFMVYLQKENIIDESGMPKERFSAEFPKEGPSILRIQQVVRGDSAAYFCASSPRGTIRAEAFFGQGTRLTVV.

The chain recombines TRBV7-2 with TRBJ2-3; 8 nucleotides align to TRBD2. CDR3 size: 16 residues. V lost 2 bases to trimming and J lost 2 bases; unmatched junction nucleotides: 6. In germline, CDR1 is SGHTA, CDR2 FQGNSA. This CDR3 reads CASSLFGGGLTDTQYF. CDR3 nucleotide sequence: TGTGCCAGCAGCTTATTCGGCGGGGGGCTCACAGATACGCAGTATTTT. Variable domain in full (rest from reference TRBV7-2 and TRBJ2-3): GAGVSQSPSNKVTEKGKDVELRCDPISGHTALYWYRQSLGQGLEFLIYFQGNSAPDKSGLPSDRFSAERTGGSVSTLTIQRTQQEDSAVYLCASSLFGGGLTDTQYFGPGTRLTVL.

This chain uses TRBV7-6 with TRBJ1-2, with TRBD1 matching 8 bases. Germline V gives CDR1 SGHVS, CDR2 FNYEAQ. This CDR3 contains 15 residues. V was pared by 1 base and J by 5 bases, with 6 bases of the junction left unmatched. DNA of the CDR3: TGTGCCAGCAGCTTAGAGGCAGGGGGCGGATATGGCTACACCTTC. It is translated as CASSLEAGGGYGYTF.

The V and J genes are TRBV5-1 and TRBJ1-4; 10 bases are a match to TRBD1. The CDR3 has 16 residues. The V and J ends lost 3 bases and 0 bases, in that order; junction bases with no gene match: 2. Germline V gives CDR1 SGHRS, CDR2 YFSETQ. The CDR3 DNA follows: TGCGCCAGCAGCTCCGGGACAGGGGCAACTAATGAAAAACTGTTTTTT. Translating it yields CASSSGTGATNEKLFF.

The rearrangement joins TRBV5-4 to TRBJ2-2; 13 positions match TRBD2. Germline CDR1 SGHNT, CDR2 YYREEE (reference sequence). Germline trimming cut 4 bases from V and 6 bases from J; bases unmatched to any gene: 6. The CDR3 is 16 residues long. The CDR3 coding sequence is TGTGCCAGCAGCCGGGGACTAGCGGGACTGTCCGGGGAGCTGTTTTTT. Amino acid sequence: CASSRGLAGLSGELFF.

The sample holds a few counts of this clone. V usage is TRBV3-1 (or the pseudogene TRBV3-2) and J usage is TRBJ2-2, with TRBD2 matching over 11 bases. Germline trimming cut 1 base from V and 6 bases from J; bases unmatched to any gene: 1. CDR1 LGHDT and CDR2 YNNKEL come from the germline V gene (reference sequence). The CDR3 loop spans 15 amino acids. Here the CDR3 reads CASSQGLAGSGELFF. CDR3 nucleotide sequence: TGTGCCAGCAGCCAAGGACTAGCGGGATCCGGGGAGCTGTTTTTT.

The chain carries TRBV3-1 (or the pseudogene TRBV3-2) and TRBJ1-1; the D gene is possibly TRBD1 (5 bases). Between the trimmed V and J ends, which lost 0 bases and 2 bases, there was a span of 7 bases. The CDR3 sequence is 14 residues long. Germline V lookup: CDR1 LGHDT, CDR2 YNNKEL (reference sequence). As DNA, the CDR3 is TGTGCCAGCAGCCAAGACGGGGGTAACACTGAAGCTTTCTTT. Protein: CASSQDGGNTEAFF.

The chain joins TRBV3-1 (or the pseudogene TRBV3-2) to TRBJ1-1, with D hard to call. V lost 1 base to trimming and J lost 6 bases, with 9 bases between them. The V gene's germline CDR1 is LGHDT and CDR2 YNNKEL (reference sequence). The CDR3 totals 13 residues. CDR3 residues: CASSQGPGSEAFF. CDR3 bases: TGTGCCAGCAGCCAAGGCCCGGGATCTGAAGCTTTCTTT.

The genes are TRBV4-2 and TRBJ1-2, with 7 bases fitting TRBD1. The CDR3 consists of 16 residues. In germline, CDR1 is LGHNA, CDR2 YNFKEQ. Germline trimming cut 0 bases from V and 5 bases from J; bases unmatched to any gene: 9. CDR3 protein: CASSQDQGVVRYGYTF. As DNA, the CDR3 is TGTGCCAGCAGCCAAGATCAGGGGGTTGTAAGGTATGGCTACACCTTC.

This chain links TRBV3-1 (or the pseudogene TRBV3-2) with TRBJ1-2; the D gene is possibly TRBD1 (5 bases). The germline gives CDR1 LGHDT, CDR2 YNNKEL (reference sequence). This CDR3 region has 16 residues. V lost 4 bases and J 1 base, leaving 16 bases between the germline ends. In DNA form, the CDR3 reads TGTGCCAGCAGCCCCCATGGGGGGGGTTTTAACTATGGCTACACCTTC. Its protein is CASSPHGGGFNYGYTF.

The V call is TRBV2, the J call TRBJ2-3; 11 bases map to TRBD2. The CDR3 length is 17 residues. The V segment lost 4 bases and the J segment 9 bases; nucleotides outside the gene matches: 15. Looked up from germline, CDR1 is SNHLY and CDR2 is FYNNEI. For the CDR3, the DNA is TGTGCCAGCAGTGGGAGTAGCGGGAGGGCCGGGGTAGAGACGCAGTATTTT. Its protein product is CASSGSSGRAGVETQYF. Full variable domain (outside the CDR3, taken from reference TRBV2 and TRBJ2-3): EPEVTQTPSHQVTQMGQEVILRCVPISNHLYFYWYRQILGQKVEFLVSFYNNEISEKSEIFDDQFSVERPDGSNFTLKIRSTKLEDSAMYFCASSGSSGRAGVETQYFGPGTRLTVL.

Only one count was recorded for this clone. The V and J genes are TRBV7-9 and TRBJ2-5; no firm D call. This CDR3 is 16 amino acids long. Between the trimmed V and J ends, which lost 1 base and 5 bases, there was a span of 17 bases. Looked up from germline, CDR1 is SEHNR and CDR2 is FQNEAQ (reference sequence). CDR3 bases: TGTGCCAGCAGCTTAGGGCACACCAGGATCCTTGAGACCCAGTACTTC. Encoded protein: CASSLGHTRILETQYF.

The chain employs TRBV5-1 and TRBJ1-6; D remains ambiguous. Germline lookup yields CDR1 SGHRS and CDR2 YFSETQ. CDR3 length: 17 amino acids. V lost 5 bases, J lost 2 bases, and 17 bases lay in between. The CDR3 DNA is TGCGCCAGCAGGAGCTCGACCGCGAGGGCCTATAATTCACCCCTCCACTTT. It encodes CASRSSTARAYNSPLHF.

This clone was counted a few times. V and J are TRBV30 and TRBJ1-2; 7 bases are shared with TRBD1. The J segment lost 4 bases and the V segment lost 4 bases, leaving 3 bases of the junction unmatched. The CDR3 is made up of 12 amino acids. Germline lookup yields CDR1 GTSNPN and CDR2 SVGIG (reference sequence). As DNA, the CDR3 is TGTGCCTGGATAAAGGGGGCCTATGGCTACACCTTC. Protein: CAWIKGAYGYTF.

The chain joins TRBV5-7 to TRBJ2-7; D not certain. TRBV5-7 is known as an ORF, though its function is uncertain. With 3 bases removed from V and 6 bases from J, the gap between germline ends came to 10 bases. The CDR3 length is 12 residues. CDR3 region: CASSSQISEQYF. The DNA for the CDR3 is TGTGCCAGCAGCTCTCAAATCAGCGAGCAGTACTTC.

This clone was observed once. V gene TRBV5-4 combines with J gene TRBJ2-5; the D is unclear. V lost 2 bases, J lost 5 bases, and 13 bases lay in between. CDR3 length: 14 residues. CDR1 and CDR2 (germline): SGHNT, YYREEE (reference sequence). CDR3 sequence: CASSFRAAGETQYF. As DNA, the CDR3 is TGTGCCAGCAGCTTTCGTGCCGCCGGTGAGACCCAGTACTTC.

V is TRBV11-3 and J is TRBJ2-7, with TRBD1 matching over 10 bases. The V and J ends lost 5 bases and 6 bases, in that order; junction bases with no gene match: 7. Germline V lookup: CDR1 SGHNT, CDR2 YENEEA. This CDR3 has 14 amino acids. CDR3 sequence reads: CASSQGQGIGEQYF. Written as DNA, the CDR3 is TGTGCCAGCAGCCAGGGACAGGGGATCGGCGAGCAGTACTTC. The complete variable domain, with remaining parts taken from reference TRBV11-3 and TRBJ2-7, reads EAGVVQSPRYKIIEKKQPVAFWCNPISGHNTLYWYLQNLGQGPELLIRYENEEAVDDSQLPKDRFSAERLKGVDSTLKIQPAELGDSAVYLCASSQGQGIGEQYFGPGTRLTVT.

The chain carries TRBV27 and TRBJ1-6; D is ambiguous. V lost 6 bases and J lost 7, with 19 bases in between. This CDR3 contains 16 residues. CDR1 MNHEY and CDR2 SMNVEV come from the germline V gene (reference sequence). This chain's CDR3 is CASREELEELNSPLHF. The CDR3 nucleotides are TGTGCCAGCAGGGAGGAGCTAGAGGAGCTGAATTCACCCCTCCACTTT.

The chain links TRBV10-1 to TRBJ1-2; maybe TRBD1 (5 bases). The germline V gene encodes CDR1 WNHNN and CDR2 SYGVQD (reference sequence). The CDR3 is made up of 15 amino acids. V was pared by 5 bases and J by 0 bases, with 13 bases between. In DNA, the CDR3 is TGCGCCAGCAGTCATCCCCCGACAGCTAACTATGGCTACACCTTC. It translates to CASSHPPTANYGYTF.

This chain connects TRBV5-1 to TRBJ2-5, with 11 positions matching TRBD2. The CDR3 is 14 amino acids. The V segment lost 4 bases and the J segment 7 bases; nucleotides outside the gene matches: 6. Germline V CDR1 and CDR2: SGHRS, YFSETQ. In DNA, the CDR3 is TGCGCCAGCAGCGAGGGACTAGCGGCGGGGACCCAGTACTTC. Its translation: CASSEGLAAGTQYF.

The chain couples TRBV5-1 to TRBJ1-1; D is unclear. The germline CDR1 and CDR2 sequences are SGHRS and YFSETQ. V shed 1 base and J shed 1 base, with 11 bases lying between them. The CDR3 totals 15 residues. The CDR3 loop reads CASSLSPTQNTEAFF. The CDR3, as DNA: TGCGCCAGCAGCTTGTCCCCGACACAGAACACTGAAGCTTTCTTT. The full variable domain, in which reference TRBV5-1 and TRBJ1-1 provide the parts outside the CDR3, is KAGVTQTPRYLIKTRGQQVTLSCSPISGHRSVSWYQQTPGQGLQFLFEYFSETQRNKGNFPGRFSGRQFSNSRSEMNVSTLELGDSALYLCASSLSPTQNTEAFFGQGTRLTVV.

This clone has just one count. V is TRBV25-1 and J is TRBJ1-5; 8 bases agree with TRBD1. Germline CDR1 and CDR2: MGHDK and SYGVNS. J lost 7 bases, V lost 4 bases, and 6 bases had no gene match. This CDR3 spans 14 amino acids. CDR3 in amino acids: CASSAGGGRQPQHF. The CDR3 region has the DNA TGTGCCAGCAGTGCAGGGGGCGGTCGGCAGCCCCAGCATTTT.

The sample holds a few counts of this clone. This chain joins TRBV2 and TRBJ1-4; 7 bases map to TRBD1. Germline trimming cut 4 bases from V and 3 bases from J; bases unmatched to any gene: 2. Germline lookup yields CDR1 SNHLY and CDR2 FYNNEI. The CDR3 has 14 residues. The chain's CDR3 is CASSAGTANEKLFF. In nucleotides, the CDR3 is TGTGCCAGCAGTGCCGGGACAGCTAATGAAAAACTGTTTTTT. Full variable domain (remainder filled in from reference TRBV2 and TRBJ1-4): EPEVTQTPSHQVTQMGQEVILRCVPISNHLYFYWYRQILGQKVEFLVSFYNNEISEKSEIFDDQFSVERPDGSNFTLKIRSTKLEDSAMYFCASSAGTANEKLFFGSGTQLSVL.

This clone was counted many times. V is TRBV6-5 and J is TRBJ1-2, with a possible D match to TRBD1 (6 bases). The CDR3 extends over 16 amino acids. Germline V gene sequence: CDR1 MNHEY, CDR2 SVGAGI. Trimming shortened V by 0 bases and J by 6 bases, and 17 bases separated the two germline ends. The CDR3 DNA reads TGTGCCAGCAGTTACTCGATACAGGGAGGGGGTCATGGCTACACCTTC. Translation gives CASSYSIQGGGHGYTF.

DNA of the CDR3: TGTGCCAGTAGTATTACGGGACAGGGGGCGCAGGCTTTCTTT. It specifies CASSITGQGAQAFF. The chain uses TRBV19 and TRBJ1-1; 12 bases line up with TRBD1. The germline V gene encodes CDR1 LNHDA and CDR2 SQIVND (reference sequence). The CDR3 spans 14 residues. J was trimmed by 11 bases and V by 3 bases; bases with no gene match: 7.